The 19 T cell receptor beta chains reported below all come from one sample, sequenced in a study of blood T cell repertoires in COVID-19. TCRdb keeps only in-frame clones here, not all; method: immunoSEQ multiplex PCR. The top ten hold approximately 4.5% of the sample, which has 110,000 or so clones, about nine tenths seen once. The sequenced material came from peripheral blood. The origin of the receptors is a woman aged 45-65 years with acute or convalescent COVID-19.

J is TRBJ1-1 and V is TRBV3-1 (or the pseudogene TRBV3-2); D ambiguous. The CDR3 is 14 amino acids. The V gene's germline CDR1 is LGHDT and CDR2 YNNKEL (reference sequence). V lost 1 base and J lost 2, with 8 bases in between. In nucleotides, the CDR3 is TGTGCCAGCAGCCAAGTTGGGCCTAACACTGAAGCTTTCTTT. This encodes CASSQVGPNTEAFF.

The chain carries TRBV7-2 and TRBJ1-3; no firm D call. CDR1 is SGHTA, CDR2 FQGNSA, per germline. V lost 5 bases and J 4 bases, leaving 18 bases between the germline ends. The length of the CDR3 is 16 residues. CDR3 residues: CASSPLHPVSGNTIYF. The CDR3 coding sequence is TGTGCCAGCAGCCCCCTCCACCCGGTATCCGGAAACACCATATATTTT. The variable domain in full, with the rest retrieved from reference TRBV7-2 and TRBJ1-3, is GAGVSQSPSNKVTEKGKDVELRCDPISGHTALYWYRQSLGQGLEFLIYFQGNSAPDKSGLPSDRFSAERTGGSVSTLTIQRTQQEDSAVYLCASSPLHPVSGNTIYFGEGSWLTVV.

The chain is built from TRBV24-1 and TRBJ1-1; a possible D gene is TRBD1 (5 bases). Germline-derived CDR1 and CDR2 are KGHDR and SFDVKD. The CDR3 runs 13 residues. V lost 7 bases and J lost 7, with 15 bases in between. The CDR3 region is CATRGTDDNEAFF. As DNA, the CDR3 is TGTGCCACCAGAGGGACTGATGATAATGAAGCTTTCTTT.

The V call is TRBV7-9, the J call TRBJ1-4; the match to TRBD1 covers 9 bases. This CDR3 spans 15 amino acids. The germline V gene encodes CDR1 SEHNR and CDR2 FQNEAQ (reference sequence). Losses at the gene ends were 5 bases for V and 5 bases for J; bases not matched to a gene: 6. CDR3 DNA: TGTGCCAGCAGCCCCACCGGGACAGGGAATGAAAAACTGTTTTTT. Protein: CASSPTGTGNEKLFF.

The CDR3 DNA reads TGTGCCAGCAGCGAAACACCCGGGACTAGCGGAACTAGCACAGATACGCAGTATTTT. This translates into CASSETPGTSGTSTDTQYF. V usage is TRBV9 and J usage is TRBJ2-3, with 11 bases lining up with TRBD2. This CDR3 spans 19 amino acids. Germline CDR1 reads SGDLS; CDR2 reads YYNGEE. The V and J ends lost 3 bases and 0 bases, in that order; junction bases with no gene match: 12. Drawing the rest from reference TRBV9 and TRBJ2-3, the complete variable domain is DSGVTQTPKHLITATGQRVTLRCSPRSGDLSVYWYQQSLDQGLQFLIQYYNGEERAKGNILERFSAQQFPDLHSELNLSSLELGDSALYFCASSETPGTSGTSTDTQYFGPGTRLTVL.

The chain links TRBV4-3 to TRBJ2-3, with 9 bases matching TRBD2. After removal of 0 bases from V and 2 bases from J, the junction contained 9 bases not matched to a gene. This CDR3 spans 18 amino acids. In germline, CDR1 is LGHNA, CDR2 YSLEER. The CDR3 reads CASSQDWGAGGPTDTQYF. The DNA for the CDR3 is TGCGCCAGCAGCCAAGATTGGGGAGCGGGAGGCCCCACAGATACGCAGTATTTT.

The rearrangement joins TRBV9 to TRBJ2-3; TRBD2 is a possible D gene (6 bases). The V gene lost 0 bases and the J gene lost 4 bases, with 12 bases spanning the gap. The CDR3 totals 15 residues. Germline-derived CDR1 and CDR2 are SGDLS and YYNGEE. This chain's CDR3 is CASSVGGERADTQYF. As DNA, the CDR3 is TGTGCCAGCAGCGTAGGGGGGGAGAGGGCAGATACGCAGTATTTT.

DNA of the CDR3: TGTGCCAGCAGCTTACAGGCCGGGGACACTGAAGCTTTCTTT. It codes for CASSLQAGDTEAFF. J is TRBJ1-1 and V is TRBV7-2; unclear D gene. CDR3 length: 14 amino acids. The V end was cut by 2 bases, the J end by 3 bases, with 10 bases between. Looked up from germline, CDR1 is SGHTA and CDR2 is FQGNSA.

The V and J genes are TRBV5-4 and TRBJ1-2; D is ambiguous. From germline, CDR1 is SGHNT and CDR2 YYREEE (reference sequence). The CDR3 loop spans 11 amino acids. Between the trimmed V and J ends, which lost 3 bases and 4 bases, there was a span of 4 bases. CDR3 in amino acids: CASSSSYGYTF. Written as DNA, the CDR3 is TGTGCCAGCAGCTCCTCCTATGGCTACACCTTC.

V and J are TRBV11-3 and TRBJ2-3, with a tentative D call TRBD1 (5 bases). Trimming pared 5 bases from V and 2 bases from J, leaving 11 bases between. The CDR3 totals 14 residues. Germline V CDR1 and CDR2: SGHNT, YENEEA. Written as DNA, the CDR3 is TGTGCCAGCAGCAAAGGCAGGGACACAGATACGCAGTATTTT. Protein: CASSKGRDTDTQYF.

The chain couples TRBV29-1 to TRBJ1-1, with unresolved D. CDR3 length: 13 residues. Trimming left V 6 bases short and J 1 base short, with 12 bases between. Germline-derived CDR1 and CDR2 are SQVTM and ANQGSEA. The CDR3 protein is CSVGGHRNTEAFF. The CDR3 DNA sequence: TGCAGCGTGGGAGGTCATAGGAACACTGAAGCTTTCTTT.

The sample holds one count of this clone. The V and J genes are TRBV5-4 and TRBJ2-5; 11 bases line up with TRBD2. CDR1 is SGHNT, CDR2 YYREEE, per germline (reference sequence). The V segment lost 1 base and the J segment 5 bases; nucleotides outside the gene matches: 4. The length of the CDR3 is 15 residues. This CDR3 is CASSLIAGGFETQYF. In nucleotides, the CDR3 is TGTGCCAGCAGCTTGATAGCGGGAGGGTTTGAGACCCAGTACTTC.

This chain connects TRBV19 to TRBJ2-5, with TRBD2 matching 14 bases. CDR1 is LNHDA and CDR2 is SQIVND in the germline V gene (reference sequence). The CDR3 is made up of 16 amino acids. V dropped 5 bases and J dropped 9; count of bases not matched to a gene: 11. DNA of the CDR3: TGTGCCAGTAGTGCACCGACTAGCGGGAGGGTCGAGGCCCAGTACTTC. This sequence encodes CASSAPTSGRVEAQYF. Supplemented by reference TRBV19 and TRBJ2-5, the full variable domain reads DGGITQSPKYLFRKEGQNVTLSCEQNLNHDAMYWYRQDPGQGLRLIYYSQIVNDFQKGDIAEGYSVSREKKESFPLTVTSAQKNPTAFYLCASSAPTSGRVEAQYFGPGTRLLVL.

The chain recombines TRBV7-8 with TRBJ1-1, with unresolved D. The V gene lost 1 base and the J gene lost 4 bases, with 13 bases spanning the gap. There are 15 residues in the CDR3. CDR1 SGHVS and CDR2 FQNEAQ come from the germline V gene. Here the CDR3 reads CASSLVFREGTEAFF. Here the CDR3 DNA reads TGTGCCAGCAGCTTAGTCTTCCGGGAGGGCACTGAAGCTTTCTTT.

This sequence joins TRBV27 and TRBJ2-1, with D hard to call. The CDR3 is 13 residues long. Germline CDR1 reads MNHEY; CDR2 reads SMNVEV (reference sequence). Trimming cost V 5 bases and J 9 bases, with 14 bases left between them. The CDR3 here is CASSGGFLAEQFF. The DNA of the CDR3 is TGTGCCAGCAGTGGCGGATTTTTGGCTGAGCAGTTCTTC.

The gene calls are TRBV2 and TRBJ2-7; TRBD1 agrees at 8 bases. Germline V gene sequence: CDR1 SNHLY, CDR2 FYNNEI. Trimming cost V 6 bases and J 5 bases; bases outside gene matches: 18. The CDR3 covers 17 residues. The CDR3: CASSHHPDRVLQDEQYF. CDR3 bases: TGTGCCAGCAGCCATCACCCGGACAGGGTCCTCCAAGACGAGCAGTACTTC.

The CDR3: CASSPTSGIYNEQFF. In nucleotides, the CDR3 is TGTGCCAGCAGCCCGACTAGCGGGATCTACAATGAGCAGTTCTTC. The gene calls are TRBV5-4 and TRBJ2-1; 11 nucleotides match TRBD2. V was pared by 4 bases and J by 3 bases, with 3 bases of the junction left unmatched. CDR1 is SGHNT and CDR2 is YYREEE in the germline V gene (reference sequence). The CDR3 is 15 amino acids.

The chain combines TRBV12-3 or TRBV12-4 with TRBJ1-2, with D perhaps matching TRBD1 (6 bases). The CDR3 has 13 amino acids. Between the trimmed V and J ends, which lost 4 bases and 2 bases, there was a span of 8 bases. The CDR3 nucleotides read TGTGCCAGCAGTTACGGACAGAACTATGGCTACACCTTC. Its translation is CASSYGQNYGYTF.

The J gene is TRBJ2-7, the V gene TRBV6-5; 7 bases fit TRBD1. The CDR3 contains 16 residues. The germline V gene encodes CDR1 MNHEY and CDR2 SVGAGI. V shed 2 bases, J shed 0 bases, and the junction held 7 bases outside the gene matches. CDR3 coding DNA: TGTGCCAGCAGTTACGCGGCAGGGGGTAGCTCCTACGAGCAGTACTTC. Translated: CASSYAAGGSSYEQYF.